The 24 T cell receptor beta chains in this list originate from one sample, sequenced in a study of blood T cell repertoires in COVID-19. Using immunoSEQ multiplex PCR, the repertoire was profiled, and TCRdb retains in-frame clones only, with some absent. The table records under 300,000 clones, more than 70% of them present only once. Sequencing was done on a sample of peripheral blood. These receptors all stem from a woman aged 35 to 49 who had recovered from COVID-19.

This chain joins TRBV9 and TRBJ1-1, with 8 bases aligning to TRBD1. V lost 0 bases and J lost 5; bases outside the gene matches: 15. Germline CDR1 and CDR2: SGDLS and YYNGEE. The CDR3 loop spans 18 amino acids. CDR3 sequence: CASSVGVGAGGPPTEAFF. The DNA for the CDR3 is TGTGCCAGCAGCGTAGGGGTCGGGGCAGGGGGCCCCCCAACTGAAGCTTTCTTT. Drawing the rest from reference TRBV9 and TRBJ1-1, the complete variable domain is DSGVTQTPKHLITATGQRVTLRCSPRSGDLSVYWYQQSLDQGLQFLIQYYNGEERAKGNILERFSAQQFPDLHSELNLSSLELGDSALYFCASSVGVGAGGPPTEAFFGQGTRLTVV.

V is TRBV7-9 and J is TRBJ2-2; TRBD2 matches at 12 bases. The CDR3 extends over 17 amino acids. Trimming at V came to 4 bases and at J to 6 bases, leaving 9 bases not matched to a gene. Germline loops: CDR1 SEHNR, CDR2 FQNEAQ (reference sequence). CDR3 loop: CASSSRLAGERAGELFF. For the CDR3, the DNA is TGTGCCAGCAGCTCACGACTAGCGGGAGAGAGGGCCGGGGAGCTGTTTTTT.

The CDR3 coding sequence is TGTGCCAGCAGCCTGGACAGACTCTATGGCTACACCTTC. The encoded protein is CASSLDRLYGYTF. The gene calls are TRBV12-3 or TRBV12-4 and TRBJ1-2, with a weak D call TRBD1 (6 bases). Trimming took off 6 bases at V and 4 bases at J, with 12 bases between the two ends. The CDR3 length is 13 residues.

The chain employs TRBV7-2 and TRBJ1-1, with a weak D call TRBD1 (6 bases). CDR3 length equals 15 residues. The V gene lost 5 bases and the J gene lost 11 bases, with 24 bases spanning the gap. CDR1 is SGHTA, CDR2 FQGNSA, per germline. The CDR3 spells CASSPRGGPSLVAFF. In DNA, the CDR3 is TGTGCCAGCAGCCCCCGGGGGGGGCCGTCTCTCGTCGCTTTCTTT.

This clone is a singleton in its sample. The gene calls are TRBV4-3 and TRBJ2-1; 14 positions agree with TRBD2. This CDR3 is 18 amino acids long. Germline V gene data show CDR1 as LGHNA and CDR2 as YSLEER. The ends lost 0 bases at V and 9 bases at J; junction bases unmatched: 10. The DNA of the CDR3 is TGCGCCAGCAGCCAAGATGTCCCGACTAGCGGGAGGGCGCGTGAGCAGTTCTTC. It is translated as CASSQDVPTSGRAREQFF.

This chain connects TRBV30 to TRBJ1-5, with 7 bases identical to TRBD1. CDR1 GTSNPN and CDR2 SVGIG come from the germline V gene (reference sequence). V trimming: 5 bases; J trimming: 0 bases; junction bases outside the gene matches: 1. The CDR3 totals 13 residues. CDR3 nucleotide sequence: TGTGCCTGGGGGACAGATAGCAATCAGCCCCAGCATTTT. Translated: CAWGTDSNQPQHF.

This clone was observed a few times. V gene TRBV27 combines with J gene TRBJ1-2; 8 bases align to TRBD1. Germline CDR1 and CDR2: MNHEY and SMNVEV (reference sequence). V was pared by 0 bases and J by 9 bases, with 12 bases of the junction left unmatched. The CDR3 has 16 residues. CDR3 sequence (DNA): TGTGCCAGCAGTTTATCGACGGGCCAGGGGGCATTGAGCTACACCTTC. Its protein product is CASSLSTGQGALSYTF.

The chain has TRBV6-5 and TRBJ2-7; D is possibly TRBD1 (5 bases). Germline V CDR1 and CDR2: MNHEY, SVGAGI. V was clipped by 6 bases and J by 2 bases, with 8 bases between them. The CDR3 is 12 amino acids. The CDR3 nucleotides read TGTGCCAGCAGGACGGACACCTACGAGCAGTACTTC. It is translated as CASRTDTYEQYF.

This clone was seen just once. The chain recombines TRBV6-5 with TRBJ2-7; D perhaps matches TRBD1 (6 bases). CDR1 and CDR2 from the germline V gene are MNHEY and SVGAGI. This CDR3 region has 13 residues. Deletions cut 8 bases from V and 0 bases from J, with 11 bases between. CDR3 in DNA: TGTGCCAGCGGACAGCTTAGCTCCTACGAGCAGTACTTC. Translating it yields CASGQLSSYEQYF.

This chain uses TRBV9 with TRBJ1-3; 7 bases match TRBD1. The V gene end was trimmed by 0 bases and the J gene end by 0 bases; junction bases not matched to a gene: 9. Germline CDR1 and CDR2: SGDLS and YYNGEE. CDR3 length: 18 amino acids. The CDR3 DNA follows: TGTGCCAGCAGCGTAGGCCAGGGGGGCCCCCGCTCTGGAAACACCATATATTTT. It encodes CASSVGQGGPRSGNTIYF.

The chain uses TRBV3-1 (or the pseudogene TRBV3-2) and TRBJ1-2; tentatively, D is TRBD1 (6 bases). CDR1 LGHDT and CDR2 YNNKEL come from the germline V gene (reference sequence). The CDR3 consists of 17 residues. V was clipped by 1 base and J by 2 bases, with 17 bases between them. This CDR3 reads CASSQVLLAGANYGYTF. The CDR3 bases are TGTGCCAGCAGCCAAGTTTTGTTGGCAGGGGCCAACTATGGCTACACCTTC.

The J gene is TRBJ1-2, the V gene TRBV6-4, with D possibly TRBD1 on 6 matching bases. The CDR3 runs 15 residues. Germline assignment: CDR1 MRHNA and CDR2 SNTAGT. V shed 6 bases and J shed 4 bases, with 18 bases lying between them. In DNA, the CDR3 is TGTGCCAGCAGCCCTAACCCCGGGACAACCTATGGCTACACCTTC. Translating gives CASSPNPGTTYGYTF.

In DNA, the CDR3 is TGTGCCAGCAGCGCGGGGGACAGGGGGCTTTACAATGAGCAGTTCTTC. It is translated as CASSAGDRGLYNEQFF. The rearrangement joins TRBV5-8 to TRBJ2-1; 12 bases fit TRBD1. From germline, CDR1 is SGHTS and CDR2 YDEGEE. The CDR3 spans 16 residues. Trimming took 4 bases from V and 4 from J; bases not matched to a gene: 6. Together with reference TRBV5-8 and TRBJ2-1, the CDR3 gives the full variable domain: EAGVTQSPTHLIKTRGQQATLRCSPISGHTSVYWYQQALGLGLQFLLWYDEGEERNRGNFPPRFSGRQFPNYSSELNVNALELEDSALYLCASSAGDRGLYNEQFFGPGTRLTVL.

The chain recombines TRBV7-2 with TRBJ2-1; 10 bases fit TRBD1. The CDR3 covers 15 residues. The V gene's germline CDR1 is SGHTA and CDR2 FQGNSA. V gave up 5 bases and J gave up 8 bases; unmatched junction bases: 9. The CDR3, as DNA: TGTGCCAGCAGCGCCATGGGACAGGGGAGCGATGAGCAGTTCTTC. Residues: CASSAMGQGSDEQFF.

The sample holds one count of this clone. V is TRBV10-3 and J is TRBJ2-7, with D possibly matching TRBD2 (6 bases). Trimming shortened V by 2 bases and J by 7 bases, and 12 bases separated the two germline ends. CDR1 is ENHRY, CDR2 SYGVKD, per germline. CDR3 length: 13 residues. Here the CDR3 reads CAISERGGGEQYV. In DNA, the CDR3 is TGTGCCATCAGTGAGCGGGGCGGAGGGGAGCAGTACGTC.

V is TRBV6-5 and J is TRBJ2-2; no reliable D call. V was pared by 4 bases and J by 4 bases, with 13 bases between. CDR1 and CDR2 (germline): MNHEY, SVGAGI. This CDR3 comprises 15 residues. DNA for the CDR3: TGTGCCAGCAGTTTGGGCTTCCCTCCCACCGGGGAGCTGTTTTTT. Translating gives CASSLGFPPTGELFF.

This clone was counted only a few times. The chain uses TRBV4-1 and TRBJ1-1, with TRBD1 as a possible D gene (5 bases). The germline V and J ends were trimmed by 8 bases and 2 bases, with 6 bases remaining between them. Germline V gene data show CDR1 as MGHRA and CDR2 as YSYEKL. The CDR3 is made up of 11 amino acids. CDR3 bases: TGCGCCAGCGGGGCCAACACTGAAGCTTTCTTT. Its translation: CASGANTEAFF.

Written as DNA, the CDR3 is TGTGCCAGCAGCTTGAGACAGGGGAACTCACCCCTCCACTTT. This gives the protein CASSLRQGNSPLHF. J is TRBJ1-6 and V is TRBV7-2, with 8 bases matching TRBD1. CDR1 is SGHTA and CDR2 is FQGNSA in the germline V gene. The CDR3 spans 14 residues. V lost 3 bases, J lost 10 bases, and 5 bases stayed unmatched.

The rearrangement joins TRBV7-2 to TRBJ2-5, with 11 positions matching TRBD2. Trimming removed 6 bases from V and 3 bases from J; junction bases left unmatched: 6. Germline V gene lookup returns CDR1 SGHTA and CDR2 FQGNSA. This CDR3 has 15 amino acids. The CDR3 sequence: CASRLAGVVEETQYF. CDR3 bases: TGTGCCAGCAGACTAGCGGGAGTGGTGGAAGAGACCCAGTACTTC.

V and J are TRBV6-5 and TRBJ2-7, with TRBD1 as a possible D gene (6 bases). CDR3 length: 14 residues. Trimming stripped 1 base from V and 2 bases from J, with 9 bases between. Germline-derived CDR1 and CDR2 are MNHEY and SVGAGI. CDR3 sequence reads: CASSYWDITYEQYF. The CDR3 DNA reads TGTGCCAGCAGTTACTGGGACATCACCTACGAGCAGTACTTC.

The chain has TRBV10-3 and TRBJ2-3; TRBD2 agrees at 13 bases. Germline loops: CDR1 ENHRY, CDR2 SYGVKD. With V trimmed by 2 bases and J by 1 base, 6 bases remained unmatched. This CDR3 has 18 residues. The CDR3 sequence is CAISEPSGLAGGTDTQYF. CDR3 nucleotide sequence: TGTGCCATCAGTGAGCCCTCAGGACTAGCGGGGGGCACAGATACGCAGTATTTT.

This clone was seen more than once but under ten times. The CDR3 coding sequence is TGTGCCAGCAGTGGTCCACAGGGGGCGTCGTCCTATAATTCACCCCTCCACTTT. Its protein product is CASSGPQGASSYNSPLHF. The V gene is TRBV2, the J gene TRBJ1-6; 9 nucleotides line up with TRBD1. Germline-derived CDR1 and CDR2 are SNHLY and FYNNEI. The CDR3 loop spans 18 amino acids. The J segment lost 1 base and the V segment lost 4 bases, leaving 8 bases of the junction unmatched.

The chain carries TRBV6-5 and TRBJ2-2; D is perhaps TRBD1 (6 bases). Germline V CDR1 and CDR2: MNHEY, SVGAGI. V was trimmed by 3 bases and J by 1 base, leaving 12 bases between them. This CDR3 is 16 amino acids long. This CDR3 is CASSYGTPKNTGELFF. The CDR3, as DNA: TGTGCCAGCAGTTATGGGACACCGAAGAACACCGGGGAGCTGTTTTTT.

This chain connects TRBV2 to TRBJ1-2, with TRBD1 as a possible D gene (5 bases). There are 17 residues in the CDR3. Per the germline V gene, CDR1 is SNHLY and CDR2 is FYNNEI. Trimming left V 4 bases short and J 7 bases short, with 25 bases between. The CDR3 DNA reads as TGTGCCAGCAGTGGAGCACGGGGGAGCCCATTCCGGGGTGGCTACACCTTC. This translates into CASSGARGSPFRGGYTF.